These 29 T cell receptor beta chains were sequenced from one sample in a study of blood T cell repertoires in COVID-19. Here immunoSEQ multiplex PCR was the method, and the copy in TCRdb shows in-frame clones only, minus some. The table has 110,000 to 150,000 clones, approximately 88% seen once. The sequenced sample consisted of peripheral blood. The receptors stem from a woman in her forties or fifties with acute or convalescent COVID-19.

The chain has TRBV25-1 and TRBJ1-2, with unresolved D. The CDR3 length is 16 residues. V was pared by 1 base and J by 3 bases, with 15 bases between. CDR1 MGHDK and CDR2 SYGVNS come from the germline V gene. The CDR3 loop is CASSESASLGYYGYTF. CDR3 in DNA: TGTGCCAGCAGTGAATCGGCGTCGTTGGGCTACTATGGCTACACCTTC.

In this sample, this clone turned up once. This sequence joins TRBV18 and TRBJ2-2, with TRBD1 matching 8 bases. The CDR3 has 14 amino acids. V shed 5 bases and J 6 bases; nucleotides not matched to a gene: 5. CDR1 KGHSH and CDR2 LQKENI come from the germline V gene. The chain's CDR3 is CASSADRGAGELFF. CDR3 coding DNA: TGTGCCAGCTCAGCCGACAGGGGTGCCGGGGAGCTGTTTTTT. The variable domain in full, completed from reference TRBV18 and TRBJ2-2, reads NAGVMQNPRHLVRRRGQEARLRCSPMKGHSHVYWYRQLPEEGLKFMVYLQKENIIDESGMPKERFSAEFPKEGPSILRIQQVVRGDSAAYFCASSADRGAGELFFGEGSRLTVL.

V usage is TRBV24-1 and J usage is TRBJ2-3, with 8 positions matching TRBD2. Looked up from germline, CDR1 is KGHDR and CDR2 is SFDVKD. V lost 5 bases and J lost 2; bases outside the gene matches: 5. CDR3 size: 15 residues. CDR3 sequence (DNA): TGTGCCACCAGTGTTCGGGGGGGGGCCACAGATACGCAGTATTTT. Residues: CATSVRGGATDTQYF.

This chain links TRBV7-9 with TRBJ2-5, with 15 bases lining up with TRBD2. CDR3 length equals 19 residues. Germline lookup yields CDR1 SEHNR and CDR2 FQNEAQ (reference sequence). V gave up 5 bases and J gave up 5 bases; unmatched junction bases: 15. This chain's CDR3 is CASSHTGTSGRSLLETQYF. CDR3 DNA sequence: TGTGCCAGCAGCCATACCGGGACTAGCGGGAGGTCCCTACTCGAGACCCAGTACTTC. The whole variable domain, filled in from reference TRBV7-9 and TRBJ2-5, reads DTGVSQNPRHKITKRGQNVTFRCDPISEHNRLYWYRQTLGQGPEFLTYFQNEAQLEKSRLLSDRFSAERPKGSFSTLEIQRTEQGDSAMYLCASSHTGTSGRSLLETQYFGPGTRLLVL.

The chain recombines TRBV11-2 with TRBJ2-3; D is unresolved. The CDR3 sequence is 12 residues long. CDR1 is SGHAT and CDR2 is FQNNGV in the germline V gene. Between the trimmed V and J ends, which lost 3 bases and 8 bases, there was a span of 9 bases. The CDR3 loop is CASSFVEVTQYF. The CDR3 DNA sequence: TGTGCCAGCAGCTTCGTAGAGGTTACGCAGTATTTT.

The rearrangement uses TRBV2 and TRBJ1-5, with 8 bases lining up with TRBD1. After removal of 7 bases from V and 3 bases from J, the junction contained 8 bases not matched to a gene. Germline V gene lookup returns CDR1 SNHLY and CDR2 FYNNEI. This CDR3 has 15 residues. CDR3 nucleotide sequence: TGTGCCAGCACCACGACAGGGGACTACAATCAGCCCCAGCATTTT. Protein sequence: CASTTTGDYNQPQHF.

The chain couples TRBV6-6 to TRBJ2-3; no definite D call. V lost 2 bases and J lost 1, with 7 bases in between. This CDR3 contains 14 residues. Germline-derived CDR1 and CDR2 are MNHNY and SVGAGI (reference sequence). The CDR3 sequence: CASSYPGGTDTQYF. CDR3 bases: TGTGCCAGCAGTTACCCCGGAGGCACAGATACGCAGTATTTT.

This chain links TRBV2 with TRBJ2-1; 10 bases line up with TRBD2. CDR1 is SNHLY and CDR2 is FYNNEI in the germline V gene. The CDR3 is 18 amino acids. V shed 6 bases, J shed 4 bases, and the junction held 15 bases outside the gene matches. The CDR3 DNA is TGTGCCAGCAGAAACCCACTACCCACTAGCGGGGCATACAATGAGCAGTTCTTC. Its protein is CASRNPLPTSGAYNEQFF.

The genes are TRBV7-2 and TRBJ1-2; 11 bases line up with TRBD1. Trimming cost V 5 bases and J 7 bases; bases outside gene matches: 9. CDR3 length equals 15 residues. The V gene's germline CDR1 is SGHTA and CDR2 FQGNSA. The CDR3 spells CASSARDRGLGGYTF. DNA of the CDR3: TGTGCCAGCAGCGCGCGGGACAGGGGGTTAGGTGGCTACACCTTC.

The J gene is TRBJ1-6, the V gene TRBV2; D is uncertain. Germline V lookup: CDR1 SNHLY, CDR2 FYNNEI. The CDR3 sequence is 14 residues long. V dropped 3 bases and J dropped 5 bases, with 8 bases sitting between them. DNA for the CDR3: TGTGCCAGCAGTGAGGGGAGGAATAATTCACCCCTCCACTTT. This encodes CASSEGRNNSPLHF.

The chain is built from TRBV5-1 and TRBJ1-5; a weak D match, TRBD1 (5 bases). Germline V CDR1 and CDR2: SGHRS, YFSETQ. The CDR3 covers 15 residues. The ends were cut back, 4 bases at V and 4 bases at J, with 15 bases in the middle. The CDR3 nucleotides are TGCGCCAGCAGCCTCGGGGGGGAAGGAAATCAGCCCCAGCATTTT. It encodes CASSLGGEGNQPQHF.

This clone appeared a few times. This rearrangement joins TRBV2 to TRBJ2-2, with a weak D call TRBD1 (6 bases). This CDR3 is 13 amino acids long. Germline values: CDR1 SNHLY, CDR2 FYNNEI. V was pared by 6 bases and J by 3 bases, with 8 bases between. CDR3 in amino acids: CASRGQYTGELFF. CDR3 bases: TGTGCCAGCAGAGGACAGTACACCGGGGAGCTGTTTTTT.

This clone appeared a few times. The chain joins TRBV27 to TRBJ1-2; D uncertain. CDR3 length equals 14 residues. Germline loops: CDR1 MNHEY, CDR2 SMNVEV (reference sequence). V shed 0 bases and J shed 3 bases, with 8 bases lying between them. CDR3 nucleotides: TGTGCCAGCAGTTTATCTTGGGAGTACTATGGCTACACCTTC. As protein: CASSLSWEYYGYTF.

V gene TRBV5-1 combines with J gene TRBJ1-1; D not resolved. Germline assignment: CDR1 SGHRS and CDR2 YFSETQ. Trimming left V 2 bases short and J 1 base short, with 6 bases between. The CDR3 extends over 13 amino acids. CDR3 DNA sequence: TGCGCCAGCAGCTTCGCGGAGAACACTGAAGCTTTCTTT. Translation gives CASSFAENTEAFF.

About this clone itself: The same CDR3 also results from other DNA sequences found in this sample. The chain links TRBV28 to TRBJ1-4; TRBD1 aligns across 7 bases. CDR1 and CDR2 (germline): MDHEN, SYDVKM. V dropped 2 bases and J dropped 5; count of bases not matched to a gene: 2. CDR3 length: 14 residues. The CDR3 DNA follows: TGTGCCAGCAGTTTAGGGGGACAGAATGAAAAACTGTTTTTT. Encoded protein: CASSLGGQNEKLFF.

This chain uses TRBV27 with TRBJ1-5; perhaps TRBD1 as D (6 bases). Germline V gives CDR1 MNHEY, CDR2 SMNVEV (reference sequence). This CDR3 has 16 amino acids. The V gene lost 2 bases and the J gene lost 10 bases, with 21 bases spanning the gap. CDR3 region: CASSLKVGRGSEPQHF. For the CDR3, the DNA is TGTGCCAGCAGTTTAAAGGTCGGCAGGGGTTCCGAACCCCAGCATTTT.

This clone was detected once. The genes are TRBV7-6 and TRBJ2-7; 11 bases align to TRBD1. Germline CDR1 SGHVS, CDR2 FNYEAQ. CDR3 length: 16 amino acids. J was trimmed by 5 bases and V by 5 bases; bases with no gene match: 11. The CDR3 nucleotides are TGTGCCAGCAGCCCATCACCGGGACAGGGGGGCAACGAGCAGTACTTC. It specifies CASSPSPGQGGNEQYF.

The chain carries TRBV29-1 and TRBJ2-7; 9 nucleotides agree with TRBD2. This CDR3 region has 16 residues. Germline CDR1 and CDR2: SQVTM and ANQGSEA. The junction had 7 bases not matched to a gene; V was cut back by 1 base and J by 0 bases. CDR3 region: CSVEGASGALSYEQYF. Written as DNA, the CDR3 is TGCAGCGTTGAAGGAGCTAGCGGGGCTCTCTCCTACGAGCAGTACTTC.

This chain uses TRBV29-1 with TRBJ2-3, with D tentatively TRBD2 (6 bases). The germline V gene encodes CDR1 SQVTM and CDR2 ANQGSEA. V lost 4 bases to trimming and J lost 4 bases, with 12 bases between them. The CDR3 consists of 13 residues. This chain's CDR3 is CSVVEGSADTQYF. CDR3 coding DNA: TGCAGCGTTGTGGAGGGTAGCGCAGATACGCAGTATTTT.

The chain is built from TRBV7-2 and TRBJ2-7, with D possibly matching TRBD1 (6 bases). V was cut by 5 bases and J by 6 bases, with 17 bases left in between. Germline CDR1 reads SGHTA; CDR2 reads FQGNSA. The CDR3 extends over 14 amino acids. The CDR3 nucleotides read TGTGCCAGCAGCCCAGGCACAGGGCATCCCGAGCAGTACTTC. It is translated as CASSPGTGHPEQYF.

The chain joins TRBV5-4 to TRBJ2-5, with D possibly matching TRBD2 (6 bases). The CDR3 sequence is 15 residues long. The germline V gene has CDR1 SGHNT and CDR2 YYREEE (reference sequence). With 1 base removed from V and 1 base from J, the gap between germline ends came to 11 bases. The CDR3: CASSLRSGSQETQYF. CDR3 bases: TGTGCCAGCAGCTTGAGGAGCGGGTCCCAAGAGACCCAGTACTTC.

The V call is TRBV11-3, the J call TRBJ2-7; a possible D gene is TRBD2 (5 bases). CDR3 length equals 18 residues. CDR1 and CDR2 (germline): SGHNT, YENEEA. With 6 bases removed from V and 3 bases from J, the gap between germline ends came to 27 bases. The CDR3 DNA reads TGTGCCAGCAGGGCGTGGTGGGCAGGAGGTATTCGGAACTACGAGCAGTACTTC. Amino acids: CASRAWWAGGIRNYEQYF.

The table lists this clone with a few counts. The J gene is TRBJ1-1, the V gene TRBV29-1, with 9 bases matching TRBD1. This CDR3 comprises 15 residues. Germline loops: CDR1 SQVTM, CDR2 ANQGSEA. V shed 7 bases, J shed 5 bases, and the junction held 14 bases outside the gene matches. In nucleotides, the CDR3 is TGCAGCGCAGGGAACAGGGGGCTGGATAGGACTGAAGCTTTCTTT. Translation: CSAGNRGLDRTEAFF.

Here the CDR3 reads CASSPMGGRGVAFF. CDR3 DNA sequence: TGTGCCAGCAGCCCCATGGGGGGGCGGGGGGTAGCTTTCTTT. The V gene is TRBV7-9, the J gene TRBJ1-1; a possible D gene is TRBD1 (6 bases). V lost 5 bases and J lost 10, with 20 bases in between. CDR1 and CDR2 (germline): SEHNR, FQNEAQ (reference sequence). This CDR3 has 14 residues.

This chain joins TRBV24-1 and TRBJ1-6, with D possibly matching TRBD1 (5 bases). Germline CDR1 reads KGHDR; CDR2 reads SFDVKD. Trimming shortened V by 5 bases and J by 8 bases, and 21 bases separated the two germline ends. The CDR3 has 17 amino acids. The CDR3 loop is CATSGGGRGLKHSPLHF. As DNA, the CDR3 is TGTGCCACCAGTGGGGGGGGACGAGGGCTAAAGCATTCACCCCTCCACTTT.

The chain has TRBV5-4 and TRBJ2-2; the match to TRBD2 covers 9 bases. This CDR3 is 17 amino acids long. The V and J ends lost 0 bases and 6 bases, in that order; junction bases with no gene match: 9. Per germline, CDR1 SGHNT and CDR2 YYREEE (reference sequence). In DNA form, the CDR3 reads TGTGCCAGCAGCTTGGATAGCGGGAGCGGCGAGGCCGGGGAGCTGTTTTTT. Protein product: CASSLDSGSGEAGELFF.

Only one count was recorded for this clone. This CDR3 reads CASSPLGPSGAQETQYF. As DNA, the CDR3 is TGTGCCAGCAGCCCCCTAGGACCTAGCGGGGCCCAAGAGACCCAGTACTTC. The chain carries TRBV5-6 and TRBJ2-5; 9 bases line up with TRBD2. The CDR3 has 17 residues. V was clipped by 4 bases and J by 1 base; unmatched bases: 11. Germline lookup yields CDR1 SGHDT and CDR2 YYEEEE.

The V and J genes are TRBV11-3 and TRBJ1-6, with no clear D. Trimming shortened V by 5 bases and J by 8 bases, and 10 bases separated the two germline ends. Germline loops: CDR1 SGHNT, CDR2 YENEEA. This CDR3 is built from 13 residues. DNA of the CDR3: TGTGCCAGCAGCATACATGCAGATTCACCCCTCCACTTT. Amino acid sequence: CASSIHADSPLHF.

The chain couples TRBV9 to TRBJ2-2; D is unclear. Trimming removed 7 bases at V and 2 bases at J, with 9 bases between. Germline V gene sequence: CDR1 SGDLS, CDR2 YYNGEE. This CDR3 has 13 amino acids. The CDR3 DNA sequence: TGTGCCAGCGGCAGACTCAACACCGGGGAGCTGTTTTTT. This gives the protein CASGRLNTGELFF. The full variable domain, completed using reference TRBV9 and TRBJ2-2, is DSGVTQTPKHLITATGQRVTLRCSPRSGDLSVYWYQQSLDQGLQFLIQYYNGEERAKGNILERFSAQQFPDLHSELNLSSLELGDSALYFCASGRLNTGELFFGEGSRLTVL.